This entry lists 31 T cell receptor beta chains sequenced from one sample in a study of blood T cells in healthy people across ages. A second 7 to 11 cycle PCR used barcoded and J-beta primers. TCRdb re-derived calls from the 5' RACE reads in MiXCR, one entry per CDR3 protein. The repertoire includes around 670,000 distinct CDR3 sequences, about 30% of them detected once, and approximately 14% sits in the top ten. Sequenced sample: blood. The source is a woman of 80 years or more in good health.

The chain uses TRBV6-2 or TRBV6-3 and TRBJ1-5; D is possibly TRBD1 (6 bases). Germline V gene sequence: CDR1 MNHEY, CDR2 SVGEGT. Deletions cut 0 bases from V and 7 bases from J, with 19 bases between. The CDR3 length is 17 residues. DNA for the CDR3: TGTGCCAGCAGTTACTCAAGTTCGACAGGCTGGGAACAGCCCCAGCATTTT. As protein: CASSYSSSTGWEQPQHF.

There are a few counts of this clonotype. A much larger clone is a single base away; this may be a read error. The rearrangement uses TRBV27 and TRBJ2-5; 15 bases are shared with TRBD2. The CDR3 is 18 residues long. Germline CDR1 is MNHEY and CDR2 is SMNVEV (reference sequence). V shed 5 bases and J 11 bases; nucleotides not matched to a gene: 18. The CDR3 region is CASSPLPGTSGGLNEQYF. The CDR3 nucleotides are TGTGCCAGCAGTCCGCTGCCTGGGACTAGCGGGGGGCTCAATGAGCAGTACTTC.

In the case of this clonotype: This may stem from a read error, because a much larger clone lies one nucleotide away. V and J are TRBV5-1 and TRBJ2-1; D call uncertain. The last part of the DNA fits TRBJ2-7 better; the J call may be wrong. The CDR3 extends over 14 amino acids. The germline CDR1 and CDR2 sequences are SGHRS and YFSETQ. CDR3 sequence reads: CASSLAAAYNEQYF. DNA of the CDR3: TGCGCCAGCAGCTTGGCGGCAGCGTACAATGAGCAGTACTTC.

This clonotype has a count of ten or more. V usage is TRBV5-1 and J usage is TRBJ1-1, with TRBD1 as a possible D gene (6 bases). V was cut by 4 bases and J by 4 bases, with 14 bases left in between. From germline, CDR1 is SGHRS and CDR2 YFSETQ. This CDR3 spans 14 amino acids. The CDR3 loop is CASSRIQGVTEAFF. CDR3 coding DNA: TGCGCCAGCAGCAGGATACAGGGAGTCACTGAAGCTTTCTTT.

Remarks on this clonotype: This may stem from a read error, because a much larger clone lies one nucleotide away. The chain joins TRBV4-1 to TRBJ2-7; D uncertain. The CDR3 consists of 14 residues. CDR1 is MGHRA and CDR2 is YSYEKL in the germline V gene. CDR3 protein: CACSQDFGRYEQYF. CDR3 nucleotide sequence: TGCGCCTGCAGCCAAGATTTCGGCAGGTACGAGCAGTACTTC.

A remark on this clonotype: With a much larger clone just one base away, this may be a read error. This chain links TRBV6-1 with TRBJ1-2, with D possibly TRBD1 on 5 matching bases. V was pared by 6 bases and J by 4 bases, with 18 bases between. The germline CDR1 and CDR2 sequences are MNHNS and SASEGT. The CDR3 is made up of 15 amino acids. The chain's CDR3 is CASSLRGTGGYGYTF. CDR3 sequence (DNA): TGTGCCAGCAGCCTAAGAGGGACGGGGGGCTATGGCTACACCTTC.

This clonotype was seen ten or more times. The chain employs TRBV7-2 and TRBJ1-2, with D possibly TRBD1 on 5 matching bases. The CDR3 extends over 13 amino acids. The V end was cut by 1 base, the J end by 8 bases, with 11 bases between. The germline V gene has CDR1 SGHTA and CDR2 FQGNSA. The CDR3 protein is CASSLGGEEGYTF. The CDR3 nucleotides are TGTGCCAGCAGCTTAGGGGGGGAAGAGGGCTACACCTTC.

To note about this clonotype: A much larger clone differs by one base, so this may be a read error. V and J are TRBV5-6 and TRBJ1-2; 7 bases match TRBD1. The CDR3 consists of 14 residues. V gave up 4 bases and J gave up 7 bases; unmatched junction bases: 10. Germline-derived CDR1 and CDR2 are SGHDT and YYEEEE. The CDR3, as DNA: TGTGCCAGCAGCCGGTTAACAGGGGAACTTGGCTACACCTTC. Protein product: CASSRLTGELGYTF.

This clonotype was detected ten times or more. The chain couples TRBV6-1 to TRBJ2-3; TRBD2 matches at 9 bases. V shed 4 bases, J shed 0 bases, and the junction held 11 bases outside the gene matches. Germline-derived CDR1 and CDR2 are MNHNS and SASEGT. The CDR3 length is 18 residues. DNA for the CDR3: TGTGCCAGCAGTGTGTCGGTAGCGGGGGAAAGAAGCACAGATACGCAGTATTTT. Translation: CASSVSVAGERSTDTQYF.

The count of this clonotype is one. A much larger clone is a single base away; this may be a read error. The chain carries TRBV11-2 and TRBJ2-5, with 7 bases aligning to TRBD2. The CDR3 runs to 13 residues. Germline lookup yields CDR1 SGHAT and CDR2 FQNNGV. The V gene end was trimmed by 1 base and the J gene end by 13 bases; junction bases not matched to a gene: 9. The CDR3 DNA sequence: TGTGCCAGCAGCTTAGTGGTGGGGGGGGAGTTGTACTTC. As protein: CASSLVVGGELYF.

For the CDR3, the DNA is TGCAGTGGGACGGACTTGAGCTCCTACGAGCAGTACTTC. As protein: CSGTDLSSYEQYF. The V and J genes are TRBV20-1 and TRBJ2-7, with D possibly TRBD2 on 5 matching bases. Germline CDR1 and CDR2: DFQATT and SNEGSKA (reference sequence). This CDR3 comprises 13 residues. V gave up 7 bases and J gave up 0 bases, with 13 bases separating them.

CDR3: CATSRGGQGHQPQHF. In DNA, the CDR3 is TGTGCCACCAGCAGAGGGGGGCAGGGGCATCAGCCCCAGCATTTT. The V gene is TRBV15, the J gene TRBJ1-5, with D perhaps TRBD1 (6 bases). V was clipped by 1 base and J by 5 bases, with 12 bases between them. CDR1 is LNHNV and CDR2 is YYDKDF in the germline V gene (reference sequence). The CDR3 loop spans 15 amino acids.

This clonotype was picked up many times. V gene TRBV7-2 combines with J gene TRBJ2-3; no definite D call. The CDR3 contains 13 residues. Trimming removed 6 bases from V and 0 bases from J, with 7 bases in between. CDR1 is SGHTA, CDR2 FQGNSA, per germline. CDR3 DNA sequence: TGTGCCAGCAGTTACTCCAGCACAGATACGCAGTATTTT. Encoded protein: CASSYSSTDTQYF.

With regard to this clonotype: This could be a read error, since a much larger clone is one nucleotide away. The chain employs TRBV2 and TRBJ2-5; 15 bases align to TRBD2. The J call may be wrong; the DNA end is better matched by TRBJ2-7. The CDR3 totals 16 residues. The germline V gene encodes CDR1 SNHLY and CDR2 FYNNEI. CDR3 nucleotide sequence: TGTGCCAGCAGGCGGGGACTAGCGGGGGGCGGTAGCGAGCAGTACTTC. Protein product: CASRRGLAGGGSEQYF.

This clonotype was counted a few times. The gene calls are TRBV14 and TRBJ2-4; D is unresolved. The CDR3 consists of 15 residues. Trimming stripped 1 base from V and 2 bases from J, with 9 bases between. In germline, CDR1 is SGHDN, CDR2 FVKESK. In nucleotides, the CDR3 is TGTGCCAGCAGCCAAGGAGGACGGACCAAAAACATTCAGTACTTC. The encoded protein is CASSQGGRTKNIQYF.

The chain has TRBV19 and TRBJ1-5; D call uncertain. CDR1 is LNHDA and CDR2 is SQIVND in the germline V gene (reference sequence). V lost 2 bases, J lost 4 bases, and 12 bases lay in between. This CDR3 has 15 amino acids. CDR3 amino acids: CASSISLGVNQPQHF. The CDR3 nucleotides read TGTGCCAGTAGTATATCGTTAGGTGTAAATCAGCCCCAGCATTTT.

This clonotype was detected a few times. The chain carries TRBV5-1 and TRBJ2-2; D may match TRBD1 or TRBD2 (5 bases each). CDR3 length: 17 amino acids. Trimming stripped 0 bases from V and 6 bases from J, with 18 bases between. CDR1 SGHRS and CDR2 YFSETQ come from the germline V gene. DNA of the CDR3: TGCGCCAGCAGCTTGGCCTCACGGGGCTTGGTCTCCGGGGAGCTGTTTTTT. Translated, it gives CASSLASRGLVSGELFF.

As concerns this clonotype: A read error is possible here, since a much larger clone lies one base away. This chain links TRBV11-3 with TRBJ2-1; TRBD2 aligns across 8 bases. This CDR3 is 16 amino acids long. Germline V gene lookup returns CDR1 SGHNT and CDR2 YENEEA. The CDR3 protein is CASSQSSGAGYNEQVF. CDR3 bases: TGTGCCAGCAGCCAGAGTAGCGGGGCGGGCTACAATGAGCAGGTCTTC.

In regard to this clonotype: At one boundary the junction diverges from the germline segment, which might be a read error. The gene calls are TRBV6-2 or TRBV6-3 and TRBJ2-1; D unclear. Germline CDR1 and CDR2: MNHEY and SVGEGT. The CDR3 has 15 residues. The CDR3 reads CASTLGRRSNNEQFF. CDR3 DNA sequence: TGTGCCAGCACCCTAGGGCGGCGCTCCAACAATGAGCAGTTCTTC.

This CDR3 reads CASSRGGLNTEAFF. The CDR3 DNA is TGTGCCAGCAGCCGCGGTGGTCTGAACACTGAAGCTTTCTTT. The V and J genes are TRBV13 and TRBJ1-1; the D is unclear. CDR1 and CDR2 (germline): PRHDT, FYEKMQ (reference sequence). The CDR3 sequence is 14 residues long. V was trimmed by 5 bases and J by 0 bases, leaving 10 bases between them.

This chain joins TRBV30 and TRBJ2-7; 16 bases align to TRBD2. Near its end, the DNA agrees better with TRBJ2-5, so the J call may be wrong. Per the germline V gene, CDR1 is GTSNPN and CDR2 is SVGIG (reference sequence). The CDR3 is made up of 16 amino acids. The CDR3 DNA sequence: TGTGCCTGGAGCCAGGGACTAGCGGGGGGGCCACAGACCCAGTACTTC. Residues: CAWSQGLAGGPQTQYF.

This clonotype was counted only a few times. A much larger clone is a single base away; this may be a read error. This sequence joins TRBV24-1 and TRBJ2-1; D is ambiguous. Germline V CDR1 and CDR2: KGHDR, SFDVKD. Trimming pared 7 bases from V and 9 bases from J, leaving 12 bases between. The CDR3 loop spans 12 amino acids. In DNA form, the CDR3 reads TGTGCCACCAGGGGCTCCCGTGGTGAGCAGTTCTTC. It yields the protein CATRGSRGEQFF.

On this clonotype itself: A much larger clone lies one base from this, so it may be a read error. The V call is TRBV10-3, the J call TRBJ2-5, with a possible D match to TRBD2 (5 bases). Germline V lookup: CDR1 ENHRY, CDR2 SYGVKD. V was clipped by 9 bases and J by 0 bases, with 23 bases between them. CDR3 size: 17 residues. The CDR3 is CAIEGSPGSQYQETQYF. The CDR3, as DNA: TGTGCCATTGAGGGCTCACCGGGCAGCCAGTACCAAGAGACCCAGTACTTC.

There are many counts of this clonotype. The V and J genes are TRBV12-3 or TRBV12-4 and TRBJ1-6; D uncertain. Trimming shortened V by 5 bases and J by 0 bases, and 8 bases separated the two germline ends. The CDR3 has 15 residues. CDR3 sequence reads: CASSPRSSYNSPLHF. CDR3 bases: TGTGCCAGCAGTCCCAGGAGCTCCTATAATTCACCCCTCCACTTT.

The CDR3 sequence is CASSFLAGAYNEQYF. The DNA of the CDR3 is TGTGCCAGCAGTTTTTTAGCGGGGGCCTACAATGAGCAGTACTTC. The genes are TRBV6-2 or TRBV6-3 and TRBJ2-4, with 9 bases aligning to TRBD2. The J segment lost 13 bases and the V segment lost 4 bases, leaving 14 bases of the junction unmatched. CDR3 size: 15 residues. Germline CDR1 MNHEY, CDR2 SVGEGT.

Worth noting for this clonotype: The junction and the germline gene differ at one end; a read error may be behind it. The chain employs TRBV27 and TRBJ1-6; D not resolved. The CDR3 runs to 13 residues. Germline V gene lookup returns CDR1 MNHEY and CDR2 SMNVEV (reference sequence). The CDR3 is CASTYGYNSPPHF. In DNA form, the CDR3 reads TGTGCCAGCACCTATGGGTATAATTCACCCCCCCACTTT.

The chain is built from TRBV5-1 and TRBJ2-7, with D perhaps matching TRBD2 (5 bases). The CDR3 totals 16 residues. The germline V and J ends were trimmed by 3 bases and 1 base, with 17 bases remaining between them. The germline CDR1 and CDR2 sequences are SGHRS and YFSETQ. The CDR3 region is CASSSALHSDSYEQYF. CDR3 coding DNA: TGCGCCAGCAGCTCTGCACTCCATAGCGATTCCTACGAGCAGTACTTC.

V is TRBV18 and J is TRBJ1-5; no reliable D call. V lost 5 bases and J lost 6, with 14 bases in between. This CDR3 is built from 14 residues. CDR1 and CDR2 from the germline V gene are KGHSH and LQKENI. The CDR3 sequence: CASSKAQQIQPQHF. The CDR3 coding sequence is TGTGCCAGCTCAAAGGCCCAGCAGATTCAGCCCCAGCATTTT. The entire variable domain, with the rest obtained from reference TRBV18 and TRBJ1-5, is as follows: NAGVMQNPRHLVRRRGQEARLRCSPMKGHSHVYWYRQLPEEGLKFMVYLQKENIIDESGMPKERFSAEFPKEGPSILRIQQVVRGDSAAYFCASSKAQQIQPQHFGDGTRLSIL.

This clonotype was detected ten times or more. The V call is TRBV7-9, the J call TRBJ1-2, with D unclear. CDR3 length: 12 amino acids. Germline assignment: CDR1 SEHNR and CDR2 FQNEAQ (reference sequence). The germline V and J ends were trimmed by 3 bases and 6 bases, with 8 bases remaining between them. The CDR3 is CASSFGLNGYTF. CDR3 coding DNA: TGTGCCAGCAGCTTCGGGCTGAATGGCTACACCTTC.

As for this clonotype: At one end, the junction sequence differs from germline, possibly due to a read error. This rearrangement joins TRBV20-1 to TRBJ2-5; possible D gene TRBD2, 7 bases. The last part of the DNA fits TRBJ2-7 better; the J call may be wrong. The germline gives CDR1 DFQATT, CDR2 SNEGSKA (reference sequence). The CDR3 covers 11 residues. CDR3 bases: TGCAGGGCTAGAGGGGGGGACGAGCAGTACTTC. This encodes CRARGGDEQYF.

This clonotype was seen at least ten times. This rearrangement joins TRBV29-1 to TRBJ2-2; 8 bases align to TRBD1. Germline CDR1 SQVTM, CDR2 ANQGSEA. Losses at the gene ends were 5 bases for V and 3 bases for J; bases not matched to a gene: 5. This CDR3 contains 14 residues. The CDR3 spells CSVKGQGDTGELFF. DNA of the CDR3: TGCAGCGTTAAAGGACAGGGTGACACCGGGGAGCTGTTTTTT.